This entry describes one T cell receptor (beta chain). Its antigen is currently not known. Qualities for individual bases were not recorded, and no much larger clone is one base off. The germline V gene encodes CDR1 SEHNR and CDR2 FQNEAQ (reference sequence). The germline V and J ends show losses of 5 bases and 0 bases respectively, and no gene match explains 7 bases of the junction. Its CDR3 holds 16 amino acids, cysteine through phenylalanine. Only CDR3 DNA is held: 48 bases, read in frame from base 1. Library creation used the immunoSEQ multiplex PCR assay. A mixture of 60 forward primers for TCR Vbeta segments and 13 reverse primers for TCR Jbeta segments was used in the multiplex PCR. A multiplex PCR assay on genomic DNA amplified the CDR3 region of rearranged TCR beta genes. The Illumina HiSeq System was used to sequence the amplified TCR beta libraries as 87-base-pair reads. The paper's processing steps were these. A later analysis counted tens of millions of unique TCR beta chains across the 500 to 850 repertoires, and some 11 million of these chains were shared by at least two donors. To remove PCR and sequencing errors, raw reads were error-corrected and collapsed into unique sequences using a nearest-neighbor algorithm that merged closely related sequences. Alignment of CDR3 sequences to IMGT reference sequences was used to assign V, D and J gene segments. For a sequence to be retained, a match of at least six nucleotides to both a V gene segment and a J gene segment was required. Rearrangements were called productive when the CDR3 lacked stop codons and stayed in frame with V and J; all others were non-productive. Following IMGT convention, CDR3 was defined as the stretch from the second conserved V-encoded cysteine up to the conserved J-encoded phenylalanine. In an earlier analysis of roughly 580 of the donors, sequences lacking an unambiguous match to a single V gene segment were excluded. An earlier analysis of approximately 590 of the donors called V segments functional above 56.7% productive rearrangements and segregating when the between-donor standard deviation exceeded 5%. A statistical classification framework was built for diagnosing cytomegalovirus status from the catalog of TCR beta chain sequences. In a later analysis, TCR nucleotide sequences were compared against IMGT/GENE-DB human TR gene sequences so that V and J genes could be assigned. In a later analysis, CDR3 sequences and most-parsimonious VDJ recombination scenarios were assigned using the TCRdist pipeline. In a later analysis, every TCR beta chain was defined by the combination of its CDR3 amino acid sequence and its V-gene family, and reads without a unique V-gene family were dropped. In a later analysis, 500 to 700 highly shared, low-generation-probability nucleotide sequences were removed to address suspected cross-contamination and a sequencing artifact. In a later analysis, a clonal expansion index was calculated for each public chain from normalized within-repertoire ranks of inferred template counts. In a later analysis, generation probabilities were computed using a VDJ recombination model fitted to out-of-frame rearrangements, and the results were checked against IGoR. Hypergeometric tests were used in a later analysis to score TCR-TCR, TCR-HLA and TCR-CMV co-occurrence, with a repertoire-size bias correction applied to the TCR pairs. In a later analysis, false discovery rates were estimated by permuting HLA or CMV assignments 20 times. In a later analysis, co-occurring TCRs were grouped with DBSCAN, and TCRdist sequence similarity was added when clustering was performed within HLA-allele-positive subsets. Co-occurrence clustering excluded repertoires with fewer than 30,000 or more than 120,000 public chains, plus five with anomalous nucleotide sharing. Drawn from immuneACCESS, this table holds only the in-frame rearrangements with V and J called that TCRdb kept. Clones are partly lost; checked studies trace under half to an unresolved V gene and leave the rest unexplained. D and trimming were read from the DNA, whereas the V and J calls and clone size are those reported in that table. In this sample the table shows about 180,000 clones, approximately 80% of which occur a single time. The ten largest clones represent around 2.5% of the sample.

The data stem from a study of cytomegalovirus exposure and HLA in healthy donors (dated by TCRdb to about 2017). Some background on the complete study: An earlier analysis of several hundred of the donors reported under 300 Gb of sequence data and around 120 million unique TCR beta sequences obtained from 180 million or so T cells. The number of donors typed differed by locus, with about 629-630 for A, B, C, DRB1 and DQB1, roughly 520 for DQA1, over 600 for DPA1, and some 440 for DPB1. On average, roughly 240,000 unique TCR beta nucleotide sequences were sequenced per donor among 398 genotyped donors of the cohort, with 15% to 20% of those sequences being non-productive. The genetic ancestry cluster associated with self-reported Caucasian donors included 81% of the roughly 380 genotyped donors. Every discovery cohort repertoire had been produced on one sequencing platform. The study was designed to test whether signatures of past pathogen exposure could be identified by cataloging public T cell receptors. Using immunosequencing, the study profiled T cell repertoires from fewer than 850 subjects and related those repertoires to cytomegalovirus serostatus. To decide whether each TCR beta V gene segment behaved as functional or pseudogenic, an earlier analysis of over 500 of the donors relied on high-throughput TCR beta sequencing. A later analysis re-analyzed previously published TCR beta repertoires from 666 donors and added high-resolution HLA genotyping to study TCR occurrence patterns. Rather than using new phenotypic data, the later analysis identified candidate immune exposures from TCR beta sequences and from how often those sequences occurred across donors. Because of strong linkage in the cohort, four to six DR-DQ haplotypes were treated as single units for association and clustering. Both class I and class II loci were covered by HLA typing, at four-digit resolution. In a later genetic analysis, genome-wide SNP genotypes for about 55% of the roughly 700 donors were used, and that subset was treated as a discovery cohort. To predict cytomegalovirus infection status, the study brought together high-throughput TCR immunosequencing, statistical association of individual TCRs with disease status, and machine learning. Alongside the repertoire data, information on donor age, sex, ethnicity and CMV serostatus was compiled. Along with the roughly 700-subject first cohort, a separate validation cohort of over a hundred different subjects was used. Approximately 310 gigabases of sequencing data and approximately 80 million unique TCR sequences were included in an early release covering under 650 HLA-typed donors. General study outcomes and caveats: Specific HLA alleles were associated with about 17,000 TCR beta sequences at a false discovery rate of 0.05 in a later analysis. The authors suggested that the approach could potentially be generalized to other disease states and immunological phenotypes. An association between a missense DCLRE1C variant and V-gene and J-gene trimming of TCR beta chains was found in a later genetic analysis and replicated in an independent cohort. Most TCR sequences were seen in very few donors, while some public TCRs were found in many individuals. Linkage disequilibrium might explain the correlated functional status among segregating V segments, but an unknown experimental factor could not be excluded. Several of the top co-occurrence clusters appeared to be linked to parvovirus B19, influenza, CMV and Epstein-Barr virus, according to a later analysis. Roughly uniform sequencing depth across donors was assumed in presence/absence analyses, although this assumption may not hold. The only immune exposure information available for the cohort was CMV serostatus. The classifier was reported to diagnose cytomegalovirus status with high specificity and sensitivity in both the original and validation cohorts. In an earlier analysis of around 600 of the donors, most TCR beta V segments were observed in productive rearrangements about 90% or about 30% of the time, broadly matching IMGT annotations. According to a later analysis, most CMV-associated TCR beta chains appeared to be HLA-restricted, and the HLA associations seemed to be driven largely by CMV exposure. According to a later analysis, TCR association rates differed among HLA loci, with DRB1 alleles showing the most associated TCRs and HLA-C alleles showing the fewest. Strong co-occurrence of HLA alleles, especially DR and DQ, made assigning TCR associations to individual alleles difficult. In a later genetic analysis, fewer N-insertions in productive TCRs were reported among donors in an Asian-associated ancestry cluster than the approximately 670-donor mean. In a later analysis, HLA-associated TCR beta chains were found to be more clonally expanded and to have lower generation probabilities than equally common non-associated chains. The study gave a list of under 200 TCR beta chains associated with cytomegalovirus. The 87-base-pair reads could not distinguish some IMGT-functional V segments, including TRBV6-2 and TRBV6-3, so those segments were excluded. This cohort had only TCR beta chains sequenced, and the lack of alpha or paired-chain data limited which features could be detected. A cluster of highly shared sequence variants was judged likely to be a technical artifact of the sequencing pipeline. Because counts were too low, seventeen rarely observed V segments, including chromosome 9 orphons, were left out of the earlier analysis of approximately 580 of the donors. In vitro tests confirmed that three of the cytomegalovirus-associated TCR beta chains recognize cytomegalovirus antigens. Because HLA typing was unavailable for some donors at each locus, only the typed subset was used in association tests. A further reported finding was that TCR beta sequences accurately predicted the HLA-A and HLA-B alleles for most subjects in the first cohort.

The cohort comprised more than 550 healthy bone marrow donors. Cohort members were all nominally healthy when sampled, although unrecorded immune exposures were likely present. The donor tested CMV seronegative, placing the donor among the 350 to 400 seronegative members of the cohort. Every donor gave a peripheral blood sample, and the peripheral blood mononuclear cells from that sample were used for TCR beta sequencing. Genomic DNA extraction from the blood cell samples was performed with the Qiagen DNeasy Blood Extraction Kit. The sequence came from a man in his 60s in good health and CMV-seronegative. The sequenced material came from PBMCs. The chain is made from TRBV7-9 and TRBJ2-5; 9 of the junction bases match TRBD1. The CDR3 region: CASSPQTGGNQETQYF. Read as DNA, the sequence is TGTGCCAGCAGCCCGCAGACAGGGGGAAACCAAGAGACCCAGTACTTC.